The rows below give T cell receptor beta chains drawn from one sample of a study of blood T cell repertoires in COVID-19. Sequencing used immunoSEQ multiplex PCR; TCRdb keeps in-frame clones, though not all of them. Of about 62,000 clones in the sample, 85% to 90% are singletons; the top ten hold under 20%. The source material was peripheral blood. These receptors were obtained from a woman between 55 and 75 years old with COVID-19, enrolled during active disease. The CDR3 runs from the conserved cysteine through the conserved F or W. D genes are given only for firm matches. Size values are once, few and many counts, or a class for expanded clones, and some rows have none.

D: TRBD1
size: -
J: TRBJ1-1
V: TRBV27
CDR3: CASSSGTGVGAFF
DNA: TGTGCCAGCAGTTCAGGGACAGGGGTAGGAGCTTTCTTT

D: -
size: -
J: TRBJ1-5
V: TRBV27
CDR3: CASSLSGEDLPQHF
DNA: TGTGCCAGCAGTTTATCGGGAGAGGACTTACCCCAGCATTTT

D: -
size: -
J: TRBJ2-7
V: TRBV19
CDR3: CASSITAGSHEQYF
DNA: TGTGCCAGTAGTATAACAGCAGGCAGCCACGAGCAGTACTTC

D: -
size: -
J: TRBJ1-4
V: TRBV30
CDR3: CAWSLSTGDWDEKLFF
DNA: TGTGCCTGGAGTCTAAGTACTGGGGACTGGGATGAAAAACTGTTTTTT

D: -
size: -
J: TRBJ1-4
V: TRBV14
CDR3: CASSHLRVREKLFF
DNA: TGTGCCAGCAGCCATCTCCGAGTACGGGAAAAACTGTTTTTT

D: TRBD2
size: once
J: TRBJ2-1
V: TRBV9
CDR3: CASTPVAGGYNEQFF
DNA: TGTGCCAGCACCCCGGTAGCGGGGGGATACAATGAGCAGTTCTTC

D: TRBD2
size: once
J: TRBJ2-1
V: TRBV29-1
CDR3: CSVDGPLAGALGGNEQFF
DNA: TGCAGCGTTGACGGTCCACTAGCGGGAGCATTAGGAGGGAATGAGCAGTTCTTC

D: TRBD2
size: -
J: TRBJ2-1
V: TRBV27
CDR3: CASSLGFRASGRLLFNEQFF
DNA: TGTGCCAGCAGTTTGGGATTTCGCGCTAGCGGGAGATTGTTGTTCAATGAGCAGTTCTTC

D: -
size: -
J: TRBJ2-1
V: TRBV11-2
CDR3: CASSLTGYSYNEQFF
DNA: TGTGCCAGCAGCTTAACGGGGTATTCCTACAATGAGCAGTTCTTC

D: TRBD1
size: once
J: TRBJ1-1
V: TRBV7-6
CDR3: CASSPRTGLRTEAFF
DNA: TGTGCCAGCAGCCCCCGGACAGGGTTGCGCACTGAAGCTTTCTTT

D: TRBD1
size: -
J: TRBJ1-4
V: TRBV5-1
CDR3: CASSLLGQGAGANEKLFF
DNA: TGCGCCAGCAGCTTGTTGGGACAGGGGGCAGGGGCTAATGAAAAACTGTTTTTT

D: -
size: once
J: TRBJ1-2
V: TRBV6-5
CDR3: CASSPWSATNYGYTF
DNA: TGTGCCAGCAGCCCCTGGAGCGCCACAAACTATGGCTACACCTTC

D: TRBD2
size: -
J: TRBJ2-3
V: TRBV23-1
CDR3: CASSLLRAGGTDTQYF
DNA: TGCGCCAGCAGTCTCCTGAGGGCGGGAGGGACAGATACGCAGTATTTT

D: -
size: -
J: TRBJ1-4
V: TRBV7-2
CDR3: CASSFSLNEKLFF
DNA: TGTGCCAGCAGCTTTTCCCTTAATGAAAAACTGTTTTTT

D: TRBD1
size: -
J: TRBJ2-4
V: TRBV11-2
CDR3: CASSQGTALNIQYF
DNA: TGTGCCAGCAGCCAAGGGACAGCGTTAAACATTCAGTACTTC

D: TRBD1
size: -
J: TRBJ1-2
V: TRBV9
CDR3: CASSQIKSGQGLLRNGYTF
DNA: TGTGCCAGCAGCCAGATTAAATCGGGACAGGGACTTTTAAGGAATGGCTACACCTTC

D: -
size: -
J: TRBJ1-1
V: TRBV3-1/TRBV3-2
CDR3: CASSQISRFYTEAFF
DNA: TGTGCCAGCAGCCAAATCTCACGGTTTTACACTGAAGCTTTCTTT

D: -
size: once
J: TRBJ1-1
V: TRBV28
CDR3: CASSRGVSRSTEAFF
DNA: TGTGCCAGCAGCCGGGGGGTCTCAAGGTCCACTGAAGCTTTCTTT

D: TRBD2
size: -
J: TRBJ2-7
V: TRBV19
CDR3: CASSIGGLGPYEQYF
DNA: TGTGCCAGTAGTATAGGTGGACTAGGACCCTACGAGCAGTACTTC

D: -
size: once
J: TRBJ2-7
V: TRBV27
CDR3: CASSGHLPPGSSYEQYF
DNA: TGTGCCAGCAGTGGCCACCTACCCCCGGGTTCATCCTACGAGCAGTACTTC

D: TRBD1
size: -
J: TRBJ2-7
V: TRBV10-1
CDR3: CASSRQGIDEQYF
DNA: TGCGCCAGCAGTAGACAGGGGATCGATGAGCAGTACTTC

D: -
size: -
J: TRBJ1-1
V: TRBV24-1
CDR3: CATSETPGVSLEAFF
DNA: TGTGCCACCAGTGAGACCCCAGGGGTTTCCCTTGAAGCTTTCTTT

D: TRBD1
size: -
J: TRBJ1-1
V: TRBV12-5
CDR3: CASGLNTGAAEAFF
DNA: TGTGCTAGTGGTTTGAACACAGGGGCGGCTGAAGCTTTCTTT

D: -
size: -
J: TRBJ2-5
V: TRBV7-9
CDR3: CASSLMAIGGETQYF
DNA: TGTGCCAGCAGCTTAATGGCAATCGGAGGGGAGACCCAGTACTTC

D: TRBD1
size: -
J: TRBJ1-2
V: TRBV7-9
CDR3: CASSLEGQGDGYTF
DNA: TGTGCCAGCAGCTTAGAGGGACAGGGGGATGGCTACACCTTC

D: -
size: -
J: TRBJ1-2
V: TRBV6-2/TRBV6-3
CDR3: CASSPPLRQGYTF
DNA: TGTGCCAGCAGTCCCCCACTCAGGCAAGGCTACACCTTC

D: TRBD1
size: -
J: TRBJ2-7
V: TRBV11-2
CDR3: CASSSPGQGANEQYF
DNA: TGTGCCAGCAGCAGCCCTGGACAGGGGGCCAACGAGCAGTACTTC

D: -
size: -
J: TRBJ1-4
V: TRBV27
CDR3: CASSPQGARVGGEKLFF
DNA: TGTGCCAGCAGCCCGCAGGGCGCAAGGGTCGGGGGTGAAAAACTGTTTTTT

D: -
size: -
J: TRBJ1-1
V: TRBV6-2/TRBV6-3
CDR3: CASSWAGNTEAFF
DNA: TGTGCCAGCAGTTGGGCAGGGAACACTGAAGCTTTCTTT

D: -
size: few
J: TRBJ2-7
V: TRBV7-9
CDR3: CASSLGAGALYEQYF
DNA: TGTGCCAGCAGCCTGGGGGCGGGAGCTCTCTACGAGCAGTACTTC

D: TRBD1
size: -
J: TRBJ2-7
V: TRBV29-1
CDR3: CSVSRQGVNEQYF
DNA: TGCAGCGTTTCCCGACAGGGGGTCAACGAGCAGTACTTC

D: TRBD1
size: -
J: TRBJ2-2
V: TRBV7-7
CDR3: CASSLGTGTNTGELFF
DNA: TGTGCTAGCAGCTTAGGGACAGGGACGAACACCGGGGAGCTGTTTTTT

D: -
size: -
J: TRBJ1-2
V: TRBV5-1
CDR3: CASNAGLDYGYTF
DNA: TGCGCCAGCAATGCAGGCTTGGACTATGGCTACACCTTC

D: TRBD1
size: -
J: TRBJ2-7
V: TRBV5-4
CDR3: CASSLGTGGYEQYF
DNA: TGTGCCAGCAGCTTGGGGACAGGAGGCTACGAGCAGTACTTC

D: -
size: -
J: TRBJ1-2
V: TRBV3-1/TRBV3-2
CDR3: CASSQGRLNYGYTF
DNA: TGTGCCAGCAGCCAGGGGCGCCTAAACTATGGCTACACCTTC

D: -
size: -
J: TRBJ1-1
V: TRBV20-1
CDR3: CSARGNTEAFF
DNA: TGCAGTGCTCGGGGGAACACTGAAGCTTTCTTT

D: -
size: -
J: TRBJ2-7
V: TRBV6-5
CDR3: CASSDSSYEQYF
DNA: TGTGCCAGCTCCGACAGCTCCTACGAGCAGTACTTC

D: -
size: -
J: TRBJ1-4
V: TRBV6-5
CDR3: CASAVQLGSQEKLFF
DNA: TGTGCCAGCGCCGTACAGCTTGGATCTCAGGAAAAACTGTTTTTT

D: TRBD2
size: -
J: TRBJ2-5
V: TRBV5-4
CDR3: CASSLGGSGRYETQYF
DNA: TGTGCCAGCAGCTTGGGGGGTAGCGGGAGATACGAGACCCAGTACTTC

D: -
size: -
J: TRBJ2-7
V: TRBV28
CDR3: CASKTGGTYSSYEQYF
DNA: TGTGCCAGCAAGACAGGCGGCACTTACAGCTCCTACGAGCAGTACTTC

D: -
size: -
J: TRBJ2-7
V: TRBV30
CDR3: CAWSAPHTSYEQYF
DNA: TGTGCCTGGAGCGCCCCACACACATCCTACGAGCAGTACTTC

D: TRBD1
size: -
J: TRBJ2-5
V: TRBV10-3
CDR3: CAISDSGTGEKTQYF
DNA: TGTGCCATCAGTGATTCCGGGACAGGGGAAAAGACCCAGTACTTC

D: TRBD1
size: -
J: TRBJ1-2
V: TRBV30
CDR3: CAWSTRTGQGYTF
DNA: TGTGCCTGGAGCACCAGGACAGGTCAGGGCTACACCTTC

D: TRBD2
size: -
J: TRBJ2-5
V: TRBV9
CDR3: CASSAGLAGGSSNQETQYF
DNA: TGTGCCAGCAGCGCCGGACTAGCGGGAGGATCTTCAAACCAAGAGACCCAGTACTTC

D: -
size: -
J: TRBJ1-3
V: TRBV28
CDR3: CATDGQPSGNTIYF
DNA: TGTGCCACTGACGGACAGCCCTCTGGAAACACCATATATTTT

D: -
size: once
J: TRBJ2-7
V: TRBV29-1
CDR3: CSVEGRGANYEQYF
DNA: TGCAGCGTTGAAGGCCGGGGAGCGAACTACGAGCAGTACTTC

D: TRBD1
size: -
J: TRBJ2-7
V: TRBV6-5
CDR3: CASSTDRGVNEQYF
DNA: TGTGCCAGCAGTACCGACAGGGGTGTTAACGAGCAGTACTTC

D: TRBD1
size: -
J: TRBJ2-7
V: TRBV9
CDR3: CASSVSSAGQGEIEQYF
DNA: TGTGCCAGCAGCGTCAGTTCCGCCGGACAGGGGGAAATCGAGCAGTACTTC

D: TRBD1
size: -
J: TRBJ2-7
V: TRBV9
CDR3: CASSVGGQGANEQYF
DNA: TGTGCCAGCAGCGTAGGAGGACAGGGGGCCAACGAGCAGTACTTC

D: -
size: -
J: TRBJ1-1
V: TRBV5-1
CDR3: CASSNQGGTEAFF
DNA: TGCGCCAGCAGCAACCAGGGAGGGACTGAAGCTTTCTTT

D: TRBD2
size: -
J: TRBJ2-7
V: TRBV29-1
CDR3: CSARTSGDSYEQYF
DNA: TGCAGCGCTCGGACTAGCGGGGACTCCTACGAGCAGTACTTC

D: -
size: -
J: TRBJ1-5
V: TRBV9
CDR3: CASSVGDAASGQPQHF
DNA: TGTGCCAGCAGCGTAGGTGACGCCGCATCGGGTCAGCCCCAGCATTTT